The next 29 T cell receptor beta chains were all read from a single sample in a study of T-cell memory formation after mild COVID-19. TCRdb itself ran the 5' RACE reads through MiXCR, one entry per CDR3 protein. The sample holds about 470,000 distinct CDR3 sequences, about 23% seen once. Source material: PBMCs or a T cell subset sorted from them (not recorded which). Source of these receptors: an adult woman who had mild COVID-19 (a few samples of this study predate the infection). Cell type and time point are not known.

This clonotype was counted only a few times. The chain links TRBV5-1 to TRBJ2-7, with D possibly matching TRBD1 (6 bases). The CDR3 length is 15 residues. Deletions cut 4 bases from V and 3 bases from J, with 17 bases between. CDR1 SGHRS and CDR2 YFSETQ come from the germline V gene. CDR3 in DNA: TGCGCCAGCAGCGAGGGACAAGGTATGGGCTACGAGCAGTACTTC. It specifies CASSEGQGMGYEQYF.

The CDR3 DNA reads as TGTGCCAGCAGTTCCCATAGTGGCGAGCAGTACTTC. It translates to CASSSHSGEQYF. J is TRBJ2-7 and V is TRBV28; D gene uncertain. The V end lost 4 bases, the J end lost 6 bases, and 10 bases lay between the germline ends. In germline, CDR1 is MDHEN, CDR2 SYDVKM. The CDR3 runs to 12 residues.

This chain uses TRBV4-1 with TRBJ2-1; 7 bases fit TRBD2. J was trimmed by 4 bases and V by 1 base; bases with no gene match: 7. The CDR3 contains 16 residues. CDR1 and CDR2 from the germline V gene are MGHRA and YSYEKL. CDR3 sequence: CASSQARLAAYNEQFF. The CDR3 region has the DNA TGCGCCAGCAGCCAAGCGAGACTAGCCGCTTACAATGAGCAGTTCTTC.

This clonotype was seen only a few times. The CDR3 here is CASSPEPLAGATDTQYF. CDR3 coding DNA: TGTGCCAGCAGCCCGGAACCTCTAGCGGGAGCAACAGATACGCAGTATTTT. The V call is TRBV5-5, the J call TRBJ2-3; 10 bases map to TRBD2. V lost 4 bases to trimming and J lost 3 bases; unmatched junction nucleotides: 11. The germline V gene has CDR1 SGHKS and CDR2 YYEKEE (reference sequence). The CDR3 contains 17 residues.

This clonotype was detected ten times or more. The rearrangement joins TRBV4-1 to TRBJ2-7; 7 bases are a match to TRBD2. The CDR3 loop spans 15 amino acids. J lost 7 bases, V lost 4 bases, and 13 bases had no gene match. The germline CDR1 and CDR2 sequences are MGHRA and YSYEKL. CDR3 nucleotides: TGCGCCAGCAGCCTCTCAGCGGGGACCGGTAGGGAGCAGTACTTC. It encodes CASSLSAGTGREQYF.

The CDR3: CSVRGRVLLNGYTF. For the CDR3, the DNA is TGCAGTGTTCGAGGGCGGGTTTTGCTCAATGGCTACACCTTC. The genes are TRBV20-1 and TRBJ1-2; the D is unclear. This CDR3 has 14 amino acids. Trimming shortened V by 7 bases and J by 6 bases, and 21 bases separated the two germline ends. Germline-derived CDR1 and CDR2 are DFQATT and SNEGSKA (reference sequence).

This rearrangement joins TRBV19 to TRBJ2-5; TRBD1 matches at 11 bases. CDR1 LNHDA and CDR2 SQIVND come from the germline V gene (reference sequence). This CDR3 contains 14 residues. The V segment lost 6 bases and the J segment 8 bases; nucleotides outside the gene matches: 8. CDR3 amino acids: CASSAGQGGFTQYF. CDR3 nucleotide sequence: TGTGCCAGTAGCGCGGGACAGGGGGGTTTCACCCAGTACTTC.

The rearrangement uses TRBV6-6 and TRBJ1-1, with 7 bases identical to TRBD1. The CDR3 length is 15 residues. CDR1 MNHNY and CDR2 SVGAGI come from the germline V gene (reference sequence). The V gene end was trimmed by 6 bases and the J gene end by 3 bases; junction bases not matched to a gene: 10. The CDR3 protein is CASSRTGVVDTEAFF. The DNA of the CDR3 is TGTGCCAGCAGCCGAACAGGGGTGGTTGACACTGAAGCTTTCTTT.

A note on this clonotype: The DNA is omitted, as the CDR3 cannot be located on it reliably, and the CDR3 follows TCRdb's listing. V gene TRBV7-5 combines with J gene TRBJ1-5; the table gives TRBD1 as D, unverified against the DNA. TRBV7-5 corresponds to a pseudogene. Including both end residues, the CDR3 is 21 amino acids long. CDR3 loop: CISVPEAWGQGIAQGNQPQHF.

V is TRBV29-1 and J is TRBJ2-5; possibly TRBD2 for D (7 bases). The CDR3 has 13 amino acids. Germline V CDR1 and CDR2: SQVTM, ANQGSEA. V was trimmed by 3 bases and J by 3 bases, leaving 11 bases between them. The CDR3 here is CSVEGGAEETQYF. In nucleotides, the CDR3 is TGCAGCGTTGAGGGGGGGGCCGAAGAGACCCAGTACTTC.

This clonotype has just a few counts. The J gene is TRBJ2-1, the V gene TRBV5-1; unclear D gene. The germline V and J ends were trimmed by 5 bases and 7 bases, with 10 bases remaining between them. Germline V lookup: CDR1 SGHRS, CDR2 YFSETQ. CDR3 size: 12 residues. CDR3 sequence reads: CASRPSTNEQFF. CDR3 sequence (DNA): TGCGCCAGCAGGCCAAGTACGAATGAGCAGTTCTTC.

The chain is built from TRBV20-1 and TRBJ1-2; TRBD1 is a possible D gene (5 bases). The CDR3 runs 13 residues. V was shortened by 4 bases and J by 8 bases, with 17 bases between the two germline ends. Germline loops: CDR1 DFQATT, CDR2 SNEGSKA (reference sequence). This CDR3 is CSAKWAGLRGYTF. CDR3 DNA: TGCAGTGCTAAGTGGGCAGGGTTGCGGGGCTACACCTTC.

This clonotype has only a few counts. V and J are TRBV7-9 and TRBJ2-3, with D unresolved. V was shortened by 1 base and J by 6 bases, with 5 bases between the two germline ends. The CDR3 is 12 residues long. Germline V gene sequence: CDR1 SEHNR, CDR2 FQNEAQ (reference sequence). CDR3 nucleotide sequence: TGTGCCAGCAGCTTAGGTTGGGATACGCAGTATTTT. It codes for CASSLGWDTQYF. The full variable domain, in which reference TRBV7-9 and TRBJ2-3 provide the parts outside the CDR3, is DTGVSQNPRHKITKRGQNVTFRCDPISEHNRLYWYRQTLGQGPEFLTYFQNEAQLEKSRLLSDRFSAERPKGSFSTLEIQRTEQGDSAMYLCASSLGWDTQYFGPGTRLTVL.

This clonotype was picked up a small number of times. J is TRBJ2-3 and V is TRBV7-9, with TRBD1 matching over 7 bases. Germline V CDR1 and CDR2: SEHNR, FQNEAQ (reference sequence). This CDR3 comprises 13 residues. Unmatched junction bases numbered 9, after V lost 9 bases and J lost 6 bases. CDR3 nucleotide sequence: TGTGCCAGTAAGGGACAGACCGTCGATACGCAGTATTTT. Its translation: CASKGQTVDTQYF.

Only a few counts were recorded for this clonotype. The chain joins TRBV20-1 to TRBJ1-2; 8 bases line up with TRBD1. There are 12 residues in the CDR3. Germline lookup yields CDR1 DFQATT and CDR2 SNEGSKA (reference sequence). J was trimmed by 5 bases and V by 8 bases; bases with no gene match: 7. This CDR3 reads CSRVDREYGYTF. The CDR3 DNA is TGCAGTCGCGTGGACAGGGAATATGGCTACACCTTC.

CDR3 sequence (DNA): TGTGCCAGCAGCCAAAAGACAGGGACCTTTGCAGATACGCAGTATTTT. It specifies CASSQKTGTFADTQYF. The rearrangement uses TRBV13 and TRBJ2-3, with 7 bases identical to TRBD1. The CDR3 contains 16 residues. Germline-derived CDR1 and CDR2 are PRHDT and FYEKMQ (reference sequence). Losses at the gene ends were 5 bases for V and 4 bases for J; bases not matched to a gene: 12.

V is TRBV20-1 and J is TRBJ1-5, with 10 nucleotides matching TRBD1. The V gene end was trimmed by 2 bases and the J gene end by 7 bases; junction bases not matched to a gene: 8. The CDR3 is 15 amino acids. Germline V gene lookup returns CDR1 DFQATT and CDR2 SNEGSKA (reference sequence). This chain's CDR3 is CSARLDRGRGQPQHF. CDR3 bases: TGCAGTGCTAGACTAGACAGGGGGCGCGGGCAGCCCCAGCATTTT.

This clonotype showed up just a few times. The chain joins TRBV6-5 to TRBJ2-7; TRBD2 aligns across 13 bases. Germline V CDR1 and CDR2: MNHEY, SVGAGI. This CDR3 is 17 amino acids long. V was clipped by 6 bases and J by 3 bases; unmatched bases: 11. The CDR3 DNA follows: TGTGCCAGCAGCGCTCGCAGGACTAGCGGGAGTGTCTACGAGCAGTACTTC. This translates into CASSARRTSGSVYEQYF.

The J gene is TRBJ1-6, the V gene TRBV6-5, with 8 bases fitting TRBD1. The junction had 9 bases not matched to a gene; V was cut back by 4 bases and J by 10 bases. CDR1 is MNHEY, CDR2 SVGAGI, per germline. The CDR3 is made up of 15 amino acids. The CDR3 DNA reads as TGTGCCAGCAGTTCATCAGGGGGCGCGGGATCACCCCTCCACTTT. This encodes CASSSSGGAGSPLHF.

This clonotype has ten or more counts. The genes are TRBV6-5 and TRBJ1-1, with 8 bases that match TRBD1. V gave up 4 bases and J gave up 3 bases; unmatched junction bases: 4. Germline CDR1 reads MNHEY; CDR2 reads SVGAGI. The CDR3 has 14 residues. DNA for the CDR3: TGTGCCAGCAGTTCCGGACAGGGAGACACTGAAGCTTTCTTT. Translation: CASSSGQGDTEAFF.

In this sample, this clonotype turned up a few times. This chain joins TRBV11-2 and TRBJ2-7; D is unresolved. The V gene lost 7 bases and the J gene lost 5 bases, with 12 bases spanning the gap. The CDR3 runs to 12 residues. Looked up from germline, CDR1 is SGHAT and CDR2 is FQNNGV. The CDR3 reads CASTLLLNEQYF. DNA of the CDR3: TGTGCCAGCACTCTCCTCCTGAACGAGCAGTACTTC.

The gene calls are TRBV7-9 and TRBJ2-3; D ambiguous. Trimming removed 5 bases at V and 4 bases at J, with 7 bases between. CDR1 and CDR2 (germline): SEHNR, FQNEAQ (reference sequence). This CDR3 is 12 amino acids long. The CDR3 sequence: CASSRGPDTQYF. Written as DNA, the CDR3 is TGTGCCAGCAGCCGCGGACCAGATACGCAGTATTTT.

The chain links TRBV12-3 or TRBV12-4 to TRBJ2-3, with D perhaps matching TRBD2 (5 bases). Trimming stripped 4 bases from V and 5 bases from J, with 13 bases between. This CDR3 region has 14 residues. The CDR3 region has the DNA TGTGCCAGCAGTTCCCGGGGAGAAGGAGATACGCAGTATTTT. This translates into CASSSRGEGDTQYF.

This clonotype was counted a few times. The gene calls are TRBV11-2 and TRBJ2-1, with 9 bases fitting TRBD2. V lost 5 bases and J lost 8; bases outside the gene matches: 10. The CDR3 totals 15 residues. Germline CDR1 and CDR2: SGHAT and FQNNGV. The CDR3 sequence: CASSPASGNFDEQFF. The CDR3 DNA follows: TGTGCCAGCAGCCCCGCTAGCGGGAATTTCGATGAGCAGTTCTTC.

The chain joins TRBV5-1 to TRBJ2-7; 8 nucleotides match TRBD2. V shed 0 bases and J 3 bases; nucleotides not matched to a gene: 5. The CDR3 is made up of 15 amino acids. The germline CDR1 and CDR2 sequences are SGHRS and YFSETQ. For the CDR3, the DNA is TGCGCCAGCAGCTTGGAAGCGGGAGTGAACTACGAGCAGTACTTC. Protein product: CASSLEAGVNYEQYF.

This clonotype was picked up a small number of times. CDR3 nucleotide sequence: TGCAGCGTGACCCCGGTCAGGGAGGGGTCCGAGCAGTACTTC. It translates to CSVTPVREGSEQYF. This chain joins TRBV29-1 and TRBJ2-7, with 7 bases aligning to TRBD2. CDR1 is SQVTM, CDR2 ANQGSEA, per germline. The CDR3 contains 14 residues. The junction had 14 bases not matched to a gene; V was cut back by 6 bases and J by 6 bases.

This clonotype was seen more than once but under ten times. The chain joins TRBV7-9 to TRBJ2-6; D is ambiguous. CDR1 is SEHNR and CDR2 is FQNEAQ in the germline V gene (reference sequence). Trimming removed 3 bases from V and 2 bases from J, with 8 bases in between. The CDR3 totals 15 residues. The CDR3 DNA follows: TGTGCCAGCAGCTTTCCCTCGGCTGGGGCCAACGTCCTGACTTTC. Amino acid sequence: CASSFPSAGANVLTF.

The chain uses TRBV25-1 and TRBJ2-2; 7 bases are shared with TRBD1. Losses at the gene ends were 3 bases for V and 0 bases for J; bases not matched to a gene: 19. The CDR3 covers 21 residues. Germline V gene data show CDR1 as MGHDK and CDR2 as SYGVNS. CDR3 protein: CASSDKYKRTDRSSNTGELFF. For the CDR3, the DNA is TGTGCCAGCAGTGACAAATATAAGAGGACGGACAGGTCTTCGAACACCGGGGAGCTGTTTTTT.

The V call is TRBV11-2, the J call TRBJ2-5; 9 bases fit TRBD1. The CDR3 contains 15 residues. From germline, CDR1 is SGHAT and CDR2 FQNNGV. J gave up 7 bases and V 5 bases, and 11 bases lay outside the gene matches. This CDR3 reads CASSPRDRVSVTQYF. The CDR3 region has the DNA TGTGCCAGCAGCCCCCGGGACAGGGTTTCGGTGACCCAGTACTTC.